This TCR beta chain was found in a study of T cell responses to AZD1222 COVID-19 vaccine. Second-dose schedules of about 4 or about 12 weeks were combined. This clone was observed a few times. Measured with immunoSEQ multiplex PCR; TCRdb has only the in-frame clones, and not every one. The table has some 48,000 clones, about 86% seen once; the top ten hold less than 9%. The ends were cut back, 0 bases at V and 3 bases at J, with 4 bases in the middle. Germline V gene data show CDR1 as SGHRS and CDR2 as YFSETQ. The CDR3 extends over 12 amino acids. The clonotype comes from an adult who received the AZD1222 COVID-19 vaccine. This chain connects TRBV5-1 to TRBJ2-7; D unresolved. The sample consisted of peripheral blood, taken 28 days after the second AZD1222 dose. The CDR3 bases are TGCGCCAGCAGCTTGGACAACTACGAGCAGTACTTC. Protein: CASSLDNYEQYF.